The 23 T cell receptor beta chains given below trace back to one sample, sequenced in a study of STAT5B mutations in CD4+ large granular lymphocyte leukemia. Profiling relied on immunoSEQ multiplex PCR, and the TCRdb table lists in-frame clones only, not all of them. The table lists about 40,000 clones, roughly four fifths of them singletons. Material for sequencing was CD4+ T cells from blood buffy coats. The receptor set was obtained from a human donor in good health.

Comments on this clone: Mismatch with germline at one junction end may stem from a read error. Additional DNA sequences in this sample encode the identical CDR3. The chain is built from TRBV11-1 and TRBJ2-1; D unresolved. Germline loops: CDR1 SGHAT, CDR2 FQDESV (reference sequence). The CDR3 is made up of 12 amino acids. CDR3 in DNA: TGTGCCAGCAGCCCTACCCACAATGAGCAATTCTTC. Protein product: CASSPTHNEQFF.

The chain carries TRBV6-5 and TRBJ2-3; D is unclear. The length of the CDR3 is 15 residues. Looked up from germline, CDR1 is MNHEY and CDR2 is SVGAGI. V lost 2 bases and J lost 0, with 9 bases in between. The CDR3 region has the DNA TGTGCCAGCAGTTACAAGACTCCTAGCACAGATACGCAGTATTTT. Its translation is CASSYKTPSTDTQYF.

The V gene is TRBV29-1, the J gene TRBJ1-1; 8 bases align to TRBD1. The CDR3 has 14 residues. Looked up from germline, CDR1 is SQVTM and CDR2 is ANQGSEA. Trimming removed 6 bases from V and 1 base from J; junction bases left unmatched: 7. This chain's CDR3 is CSVKKGQGNTEAFF. CDR3 sequence (DNA): TGCAGCGTCAAAAAAGGACAGGGGAACACTGAAGCTTTCTTT.

The chain employs TRBV6-6 and TRBJ1-1, with D possibly TRBD1 on 6 matching bases. Germline-derived CDR1 and CDR2 are MNHNY and SVGAGI (reference sequence). The CDR3 is 15 amino acids. V shed 2 bases and J shed 2 bases, with 12 bases lying between them. The CDR3 DNA follows: TGTGCCAGCAGTTACCTACAGGGTCGAAACACTGAAGCTTTCTTT. Residues: CASSYLQGRNTEAFF.

This clone was recorded a few times. The CDR3 nucleotides are TGCGCCAGCAGCTTGTGGGAAGGGGGAAACTACGAGCAGTACTTC. Translation gives CASSLWEGGNYEQYF. The V gene is TRBV5-1, the J gene TRBJ2-7; weak D call: TRBD1 (6 bases). The V gene lost 1 base and the J gene lost 3 bases, with 14 bases spanning the gap. The germline gives CDR1 SGHRS, CDR2 YFSETQ. CDR3 length: 15 residues.

The chain combines TRBV19 with TRBJ2-3; TRBD2 matches at 15 bases. Unmatched junction bases numbered 9, after V lost 5 bases and J lost 3 bases. CDR1 LNHDA and CDR2 SQIVND come from the germline V gene (reference sequence). This CDR3 is built from 18 residues. The CDR3 nucleotides read TGTGCCAGTAGTGCGGGACTAGCGGGAGGAACGAGAACAGATACGCAGTATTTT. This gives the protein CASSAGLAGGTRTDTQYF.

The count of this clone is one. V gene TRBV2 combines with J gene TRBJ1-5; perhaps TRBD1 as D (5 bases). The CDR3 loop spans 13 amino acids. V lost 6 bases and J 7 bases, leaving 13 bases between the germline ends. Germline loops: CDR1 SNHLY, CDR2 FYNNEI. Here the CDR3 reads CASRKGRDQPQHF. For the CDR3, the DNA is TGTGCCAGCAGAAAGGGAAGGGACCAGCCCCAGCATTTT.

This chain joins TRBV9 and TRBJ2-5; 8 bases are a match to TRBD2. This CDR3 has 16 residues. CDR1 and CDR2 from the germline V gene are SGDLS and YYNGEE. With 4 bases clipped from V and 2 bases from J, the junction kept 10 bases outside the gene matches. The CDR3 nucleotides are TGTGCCAGCAGCCCCGGCGGTAGCGGGGTTCAAGAGACCCAGTACTTC. It is translated as CASSPGGSGVQETQYF.

The chain uses TRBV5-1 and TRBJ2-1; D is perhaps TRBD2 (5 bases). The CDR3 sequence is 15 residues long. Deletions cut 2 bases from V and 4 bases from J, with 13 bases between. The germline CDR1 and CDR2 sequences are SGHRS and YFSETQ. This CDR3 reads CASSFEGFIYNEQFF. CDR3 nucleotides: TGCGCCAGCAGCTTTGAGGGTTTTATTTACAATGAGCAGTTCTTC. The full variable domain, completed using reference TRBV5-1 and TRBJ2-1, is KAGVTQTPRYLIKTRGQQVTLSCSPISGHRSVSWYQQTPGQGLQFLFEYFSETQRNKGNFPGRFSGRQFSNSRSEMNVSTLELGDSALYLCASSFEGFIYNEQFFGPGTRLTVL.

This rearrangement joins TRBV5-4 to TRBJ2-3, with D unresolved. V gave up 3 bases and J gave up 15 bases, with 17 bases separating them. Looked up from germline, CDR1 is SGHNT and CDR2 is YYREEE (reference sequence). This CDR3 spans 12 amino acids. The DNA for the CDR3 is TGTGCCAGCAGCTACGCACAGATACGAGAATATTTT. This translates into CASSYAQIREYF.

The gene calls are TRBV2 and TRBJ1-5, with TRBD1 identical over 8 bases. V dropped 5 bases and J dropped 1; count of bases not matched to a gene: 7. Germline loops: CDR1 SNHLY, CDR2 FYNNEI. This CDR3 spans 16 amino acids. The CDR3 DNA reads as TGTGCCAGCAGTCAAACAGGGGGAAGAAGCAATCAGCCCCAGCATTTT. Amino acid sequence: CASSQTGGRSNQPQHF.

The chain is built from TRBV11-3 and TRBJ1-1; no definite D call. Germline CDR1 and CDR2: SGHNT and YENEEA. The CDR3 is 11 residues long. V was clipped by 1 base and J by 7 bases, with 4 bases between them. CDR3: CASSLAGEAFF. For the CDR3, the DNA is TGTGCCAGCAGCTTAGCGGGTGAAGCTTTCTTT.

The genes are TRBV5-1 and TRBJ2-1; a weak D match, TRBD1 (6 bases). Looked up from germline, CDR1 is SGHRS and CDR2 is YFSETQ. Trimming removed 2 bases at V and 0 bases at J, with 12 bases between. The CDR3 sequence is 16 residues long. CDR3 sequence reads: CASSLVGANSYNEQFF. The CDR3 coding sequence is TGCGCCAGCAGCTTAGTGGGGGCCAACTCCTACAATGAGCAGTTCTTC.

The sample holds a few counts of this clone. The chain carries TRBV10-2 and TRBJ1-6, with 8 bases lining up with TRBD1. From germline, CDR1 is WSHSY and CDR2 SAAADI. This CDR3 spans 15 amino acids. Trimming took 1 base from V and 10 from J; bases not matched to a gene: 6. The CDR3 nucleotides are TGCGCCAGCAGTGAGTTTTGGACAGGGAACTCACCCCTCCACTTT. Amino acid sequence: CASSEFWTGNSPLHF.

The chain joins TRBV11-3 to TRBJ2-7; the match to TRBD2 covers 13 bases. Trimming cost V 6 bases and J 7 bases; bases outside gene matches: 12. This CDR3 comprises 16 residues. Germline values: CDR1 SGHNT, CDR2 YENEEA. CDR3: CASSSWTSGSTQEQYF. The CDR3 bases are TGTGCCAGCAGTTCTTGGACTAGCGGGAGTACGCAGGAGCAGTACTTC. The full variable domain, its missing parts supplied by reference TRBV11-3 and TRBJ2-7, is EAGVVQSPRYKIIEKKQPVAFWCNPISGHNTLYWYLQNLGQGPELLIRYENEEAVDDSQLPKDRFSAERLKGVDSTLKIQPAELGDSAVYLCASSSWTSGSTQEQYFGPGTRLTVT.

This clone was seen only once. J is TRBJ2-1 and V is TRBV5-4; D is possibly TRBD1 (6 bases). V lost 4 bases and J 0 bases, leaving 11 bases between the germline ends. Germline values: CDR1 SGHNT, CDR2 YYREEE (reference sequence). The CDR3 consists of 15 residues. The CDR3 nucleotides are TGTGCCAGCAGCCAGGACAGTTTCTCCTACAATGAGCAGTTCTTC. Its protein product is CASSQDSFSYNEQFF. Using reference TRBV5-4 and TRBJ2-1 for the parts outside the CDR3, the full variable domain is ETGVTQSPTHLIKTRGQQVTLRCSSQSGHNTVSWYQQALGQGPQFIFQYYREEENGRGNFPPRFSGLQFPNYSSELNVNALELDDSALYLCASSQDSFSYNEQFFGPGTRLTVL.

The chain combines TRBV7-2 with TRBJ1-2; D remains ambiguous. The germline gives CDR1 SGHTA, CDR2 FQGNSA. The V gene lost 1 base and the J gene lost 7 bases, with 4 bases spanning the gap. The CDR3 covers 11 residues. Written as DNA, the CDR3 is TGTGCCAGCAGCTTAGTGTTTGGCTACACCTTC. It yields the protein CASSLVFGYTF.

This chain connects TRBV7-8 to TRBJ1-1; TRBD1 aligns across 7 bases. V lost 5 bases, J lost 4 bases, and 4 bases stayed unmatched. This CDR3 contains 13 residues. The V gene's germline CDR1 is SGHVS and CDR2 FQNEAQ. CDR3 residues: CASSRSGGTEAFF. CDR3 DNA: TGTGCCAGCAGCCGATCAGGGGGCACTGAAGCTTTCTTT.

This chain joins TRBV4-1 and TRBJ2-1; 14 bases are a match to TRBD2. V lost 4 bases to trimming and J lost 4 bases; unmatched junction nucleotides: 3. This CDR3 is 16 amino acids long. Germline loops: CDR1 MGHRA, CDR2 YSYEKL. As DNA, the CDR3 is TGCGCCAGCAGCCGAGGACTAGCGGGGGGATACAATGAGCAGTTCTTC. It specifies CASSRGLAGGYNEQFF.

The chain links TRBV27 to TRBJ2-1; 10 bases line up with TRBD1. CDR1 is MNHEY, CDR2 SMNVEV, per germline (reference sequence). The junction had 4 bases not matched to a gene; V was cut back by 6 bases and J by 5 bases. The CDR3 spans 14 residues. CDR3 region: CASRGTGVHNEQFF. In nucleotides, the CDR3 is TGTGCCAGCAGGGGGACAGGGGTTCACAATGAGCAGTTCTTC.

The CDR3 protein is CASLGSFSKNIQYF. CDR3 in DNA: TGTGCCAGCCTCGGGAGTTTTTCCAAAAACATTCAGTACTTC. The chain uses TRBV28 and TRBJ2-4, with D possibly TRBD2 on 6 matching bases. Trimming removed 8 bases from V and 2 bases from J, with 13 bases in between. The CDR3 loop spans 14 amino acids. Germline CDR1 and CDR2: MDHEN and SYDVKM.

This clone was recorded a few times. CDR3 bases: TGTGCCAGCAGCATCACCTATGGCTACACCTTC. It is translated as CASSITYGYTF. The chain recombines TRBV21-1 with TRBJ1-2. TRBV21-1 is a recognized pseudogene. The CDR3 has 11 amino acids.

The J gene is TRBJ2-3, the V gene TRBV6-6, with D uncertain. The V gene lost 0 bases and the J gene lost 0 bases, with 10 bases spanning the gap. The CDR3 contains 16 residues. Germline V gives CDR1 MNHNY, CDR2 SVGAGI (reference sequence). The CDR3 DNA follows: TGTGCCAGCAGTTACTCGGCAGTTTCTAGCACAGATACGCAGTATTTT. The encoded protein is CASSYSAVSSTDTQYF.